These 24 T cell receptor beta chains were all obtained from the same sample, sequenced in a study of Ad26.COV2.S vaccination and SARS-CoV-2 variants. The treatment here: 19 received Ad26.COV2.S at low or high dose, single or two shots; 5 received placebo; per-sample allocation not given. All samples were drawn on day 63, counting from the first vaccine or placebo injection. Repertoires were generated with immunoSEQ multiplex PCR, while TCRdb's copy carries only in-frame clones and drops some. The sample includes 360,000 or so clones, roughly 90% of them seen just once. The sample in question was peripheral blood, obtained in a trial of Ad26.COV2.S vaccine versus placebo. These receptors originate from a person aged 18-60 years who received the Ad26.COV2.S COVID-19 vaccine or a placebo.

This CDR3 reads CASSSPGRGRETQYF. The CDR3, as DNA: TGTGCCAGCAGTTCGCCGGGGAGGGGACGCGAGACCCAGTACTTC. V and J are TRBV28 and TRBJ2-5; 7 nucleotides align to TRBD2. The CDR3 contains 15 residues. Unmatched junction bases numbered 10, after V lost 4 bases and J lost 5 bases. Per the germline V gene, CDR1 is MDHEN and CDR2 is SYDVKM.

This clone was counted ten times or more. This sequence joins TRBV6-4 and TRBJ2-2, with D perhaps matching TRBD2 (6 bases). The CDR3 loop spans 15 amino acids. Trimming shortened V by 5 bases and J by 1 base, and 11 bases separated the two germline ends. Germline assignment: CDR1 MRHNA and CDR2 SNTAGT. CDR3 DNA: TGTGCCAGCAGTTCCGGGACTCAGAACACCGGGGAGCTGTTTTTT. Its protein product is CASSSGTQNTGELFF.

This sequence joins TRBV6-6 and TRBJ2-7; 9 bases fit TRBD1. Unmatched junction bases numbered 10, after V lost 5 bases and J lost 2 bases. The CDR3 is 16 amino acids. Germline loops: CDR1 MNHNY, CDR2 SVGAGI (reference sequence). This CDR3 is CASSGTGTGNTYEQYF. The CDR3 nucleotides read TGTGCCAGCAGTGGGACCGGGACAGGGAACACCTACGAGCAGTACTTC.

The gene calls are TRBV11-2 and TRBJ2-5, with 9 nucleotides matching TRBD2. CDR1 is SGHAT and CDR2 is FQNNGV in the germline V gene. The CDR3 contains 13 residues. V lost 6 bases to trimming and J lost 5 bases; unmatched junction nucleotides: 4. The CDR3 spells CASRHSGSETQYF. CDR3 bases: TGTGCCAGCAGACATAGCGGGAGCGAGACCCAGTACTTC.

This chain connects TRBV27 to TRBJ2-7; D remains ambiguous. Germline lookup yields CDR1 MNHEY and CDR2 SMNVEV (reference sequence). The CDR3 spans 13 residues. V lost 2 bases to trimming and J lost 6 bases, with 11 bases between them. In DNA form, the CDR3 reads TGTGCCAGCAGTTTAGGCCGGAACTCCGAGCAGTACTTC. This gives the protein CASSLGRNSEQYF.

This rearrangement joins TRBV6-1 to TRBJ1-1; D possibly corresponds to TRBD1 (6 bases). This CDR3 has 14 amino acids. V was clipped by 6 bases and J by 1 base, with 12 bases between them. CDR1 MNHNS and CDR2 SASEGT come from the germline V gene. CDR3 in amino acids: CASRTGQPNTEAFF. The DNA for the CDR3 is TGTGCCAGCAGAACAGGACAGCCGAACACTGAAGCTTTCTTT.

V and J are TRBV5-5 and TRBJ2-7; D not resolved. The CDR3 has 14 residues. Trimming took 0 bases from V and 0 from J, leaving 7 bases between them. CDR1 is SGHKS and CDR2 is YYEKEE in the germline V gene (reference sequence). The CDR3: CASSLAADSYEQYF. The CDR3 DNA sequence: TGTGCCAGCAGCTTGGCTGCGGACTCCTACGAGCAGTACTTC.

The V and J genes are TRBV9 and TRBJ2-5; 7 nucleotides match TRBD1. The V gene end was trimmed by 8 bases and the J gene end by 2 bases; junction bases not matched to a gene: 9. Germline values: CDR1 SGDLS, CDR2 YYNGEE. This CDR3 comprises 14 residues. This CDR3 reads CARLGQGDQETQYF. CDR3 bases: TGTGCCAGGTTGGGGCAGGGGGATCAAGAGACCCAGTACTTC. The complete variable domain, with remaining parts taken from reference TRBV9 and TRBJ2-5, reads DSGVTQTPKHLITATGQRVTLRCSPRSGDLSVYWYQQSLDQGLQFLIQYYNGEERAKGNILERFSAQQFPDLHSELNLSSLELGDSALYFCARLGQGDQETQYFGPGTRLLVL.

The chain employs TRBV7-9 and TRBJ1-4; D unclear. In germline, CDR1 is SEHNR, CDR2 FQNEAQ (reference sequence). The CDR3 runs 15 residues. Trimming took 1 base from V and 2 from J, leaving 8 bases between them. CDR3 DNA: TGTGCCAGCAGCTTAGTGGGATCCACTAATGAAAAACTGTTTTTT. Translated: CASSLVGSTNEKLFF. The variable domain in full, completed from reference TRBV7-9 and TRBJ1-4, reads DTGVSQNPRHKITKRGQNVTFRCDPISEHNRLYWYRQTLGQGPEFLTYFQNEAQLEKSRLLSDRFSAERPKGSFSTLEIQRTEQGDSAMYLCASSLVGSTNEKLFFGSGTQLSVL.

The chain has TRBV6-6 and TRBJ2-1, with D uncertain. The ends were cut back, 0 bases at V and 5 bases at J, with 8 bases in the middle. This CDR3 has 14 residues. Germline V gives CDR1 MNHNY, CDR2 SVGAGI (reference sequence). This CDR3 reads CASSYSGHDNEQFF. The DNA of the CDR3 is TGTGCCAGCAGTTACTCGGGTCACGACAATGAGCAGTTCTTC.

In DNA form, the CDR3 reads TGTGCCAGCTCACCTGGGACAGTGCGCTCCTACGAGCAGTACTTC. This gives the protein CASSPGTVRSYEQYF. The chain uses TRBV18 and TRBJ2-7; 7 positions match TRBD1. The V gene's germline CDR1 is KGHSH and CDR2 LQKENI. J lost 0 bases, V lost 3 bases, and 5 bases had no gene match. The CDR3 is 15 residues long.

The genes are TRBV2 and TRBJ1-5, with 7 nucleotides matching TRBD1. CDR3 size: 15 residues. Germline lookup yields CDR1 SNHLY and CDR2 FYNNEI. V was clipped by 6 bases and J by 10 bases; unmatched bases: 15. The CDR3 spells CASSPQTGLRPPQHF. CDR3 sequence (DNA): TGTGCCAGCAGCCCACAGACAGGGCTCCGGCCCCCCCAGCATTTT.

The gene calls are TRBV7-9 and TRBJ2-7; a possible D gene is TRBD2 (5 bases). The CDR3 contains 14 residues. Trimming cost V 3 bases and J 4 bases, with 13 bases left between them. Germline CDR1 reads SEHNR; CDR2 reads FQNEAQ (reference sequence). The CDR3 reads CASSFEGWRYEQYF. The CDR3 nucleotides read TGTGCCAGCAGCTTTGAGGGCTGGAGATACGAGCAGTACTTC.

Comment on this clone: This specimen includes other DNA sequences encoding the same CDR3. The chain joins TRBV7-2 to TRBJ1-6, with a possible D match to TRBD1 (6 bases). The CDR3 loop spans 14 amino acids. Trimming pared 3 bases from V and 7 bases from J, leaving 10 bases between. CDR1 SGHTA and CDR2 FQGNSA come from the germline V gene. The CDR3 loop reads CASSFGQTNSPLHF. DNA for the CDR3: TGTGCCAGCAGCTTCGGACAGACAAATTCACCCCTCCACTTT.

CDR3 amino acids: CATNRGNTGELFF. The DNA for the CDR3 is TGTGCCACAAACAGGGGGAACACCGGGGAGCTGTTTTTT. This chain links TRBV24-1 with TRBJ2-2; 7 bases are shared with TRBD1. The trim removed 10 bases at V and 1 base at J, leaving 2 bases unmatched. The CDR3 covers 13 residues. Looked up from germline, CDR1 is KGHDR and CDR2 is SFDVKD.

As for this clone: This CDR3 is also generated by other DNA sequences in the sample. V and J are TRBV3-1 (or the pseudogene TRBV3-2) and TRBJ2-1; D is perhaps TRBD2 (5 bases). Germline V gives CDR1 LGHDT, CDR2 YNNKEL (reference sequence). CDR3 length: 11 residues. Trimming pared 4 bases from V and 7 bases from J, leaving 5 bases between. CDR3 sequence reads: CASSPGNEQFF. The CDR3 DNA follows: TGTGCCAGCAGCCCGGGGAATGAGCAGTTCTTC.

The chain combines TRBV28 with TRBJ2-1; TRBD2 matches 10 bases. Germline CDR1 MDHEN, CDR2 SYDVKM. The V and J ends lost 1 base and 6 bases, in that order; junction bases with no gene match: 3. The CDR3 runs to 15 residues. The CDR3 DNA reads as TGTGCCAGCAGTTTATTTTCTAGCGGGAGCAATGAGCAGTTCTTC. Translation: CASSLFSSGSNEQFF.

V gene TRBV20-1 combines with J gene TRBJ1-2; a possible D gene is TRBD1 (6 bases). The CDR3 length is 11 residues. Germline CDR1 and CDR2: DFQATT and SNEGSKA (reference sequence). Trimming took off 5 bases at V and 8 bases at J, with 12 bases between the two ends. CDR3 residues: CSAPTGRGYTF. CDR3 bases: TGCAGTGCTCCCACAGGGAGGGGCTACACCTTC.

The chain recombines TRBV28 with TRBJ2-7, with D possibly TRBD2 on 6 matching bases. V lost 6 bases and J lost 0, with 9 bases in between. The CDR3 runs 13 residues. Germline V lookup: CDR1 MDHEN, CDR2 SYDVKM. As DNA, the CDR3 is TGTGCCAGCAGAGCCGGGAGCTCCTACGAGCAGTACTTC. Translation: CASRAGSSYEQYF.

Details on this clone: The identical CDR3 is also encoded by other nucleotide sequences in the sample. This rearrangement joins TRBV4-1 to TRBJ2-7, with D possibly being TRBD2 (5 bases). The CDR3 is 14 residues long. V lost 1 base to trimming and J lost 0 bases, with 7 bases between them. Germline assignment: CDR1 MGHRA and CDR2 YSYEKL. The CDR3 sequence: CASSQVRDSYEQYF. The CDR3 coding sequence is TGCGCCAGCAGCCAAGTACGGGACTCCTACGAGCAGTACTTC.

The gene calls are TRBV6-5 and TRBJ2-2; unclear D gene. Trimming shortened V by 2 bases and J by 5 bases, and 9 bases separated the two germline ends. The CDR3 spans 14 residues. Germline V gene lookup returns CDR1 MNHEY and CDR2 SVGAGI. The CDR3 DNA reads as TGTGCCAGCAGTTACGCCAGTTTAACCGGGGAGCTGTTTTTT. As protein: CASSYASLTGELFF.

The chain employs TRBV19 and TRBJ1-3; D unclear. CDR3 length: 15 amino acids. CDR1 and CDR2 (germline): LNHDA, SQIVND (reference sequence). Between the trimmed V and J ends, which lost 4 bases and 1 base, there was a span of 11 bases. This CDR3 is CASSTYRESGNTIYF. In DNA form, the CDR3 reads TGTGCCAGTAGTACTTACAGAGAATCTGGAAACACCATATATTTT.

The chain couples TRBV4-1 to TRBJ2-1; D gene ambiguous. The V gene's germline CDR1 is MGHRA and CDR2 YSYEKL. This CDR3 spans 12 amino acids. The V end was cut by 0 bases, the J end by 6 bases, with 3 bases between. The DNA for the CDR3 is TGCGCCAGCAGCCAAGACGCCAATGAGCAGTTCTTC. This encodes CASSQDANEQFF.

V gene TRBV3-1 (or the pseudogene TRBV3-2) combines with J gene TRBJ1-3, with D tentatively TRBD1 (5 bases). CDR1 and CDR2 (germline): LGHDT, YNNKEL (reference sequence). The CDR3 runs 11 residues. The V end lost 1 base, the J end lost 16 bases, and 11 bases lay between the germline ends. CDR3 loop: CASSQGQGRYF. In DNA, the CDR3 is TGTGCCAGCAGCCAAGGTCAGGGCCGGTATTTT.